These 16 T cell receptor beta chains came from one sample sequenced in a study of vaccination and CD4 T cells after COVID-19. Their target antigens are unknown. The study sequenced cultured CD4+ T cell DNA using the Oncomine TCR Beta short-read assay. TCRdb processed the PCR reads anew with MiXCR; each CDR3 protein has one entry. The table shows over 5,500 distinct CDR3 sequences, with 61% occurring only once. Treatment meaning: approximately nine-day PBMC culture with coronavirus spike peptide pools or control peptides (ViraFEST assay). The material sequenced was CD4+ T cells from blood, cultured in vitro. These receptor sequences come from a human donor who had recovered from COVID-19.

The chain has TRBV15 and TRBJ1-2, with D unclear. Trimming pared 3 bases from V and 5 bases from J, leaving 7 bases between. The CDR3 is 12 residues long. Germline lookup yields CDR1 LNHNV and CDR2 YYDKDF (reference sequence). CDR3 sequence (DNA): TGTGCCACCAGCAGCCCCTCGTATGGCTACACCTTC. Protein: CATSSPSYGYTF.

The rearrangement uses TRBV14 and TRBJ1-1; TRBD1 is a possible D gene (5 bases). CDR3 length: 15 residues. Trimming removed 2 bases at V and 7 bases at J, with 17 bases between. Germline CDR1 SGHDN, CDR2 FVKESK. The CDR3 DNA sequence: TGTGCCAGCAGCCAATTTCAAAAGGGAAGGGGTGAAGCTTTCTTT. As protein: CASSQFQKGRGEAFF. The full variable domain, its missing parts supplied by reference TRBV14 and TRBJ1-1, is EAGVTQFPSHSVIEKGQTVTLRCDPISGHDNLYWYRRVMGKEIKFLLHFVKESKQDESGMPNNRFLAERTGGTYSTLKVQPAELEDSGVYFCASSQFQKGRGEAFFGQGTRLTVV.

The CDR3 DNA reads as TGTGCCAGCAGTGAGGAGGGGCTTGGATTTTCACCCCTCCACTTT. This translates into CASSEEGLGFSPLHF. The chain has TRBV25-1 and TRBJ1-6, with D perhaps TRBD1 (5 bases). The CDR3 contains 15 residues. V was shortened by 3 bases and J by 9 bases, with 15 bases between the two germline ends. The germline CDR1 and CDR2 sequences are MGHDK and SYGVNS.

This clonotype was seen a handful of times. The chain recombines TRBV20-1 with TRBJ1-2; no clear D. The length of the CDR3 is 14 residues. Deletions cut 5 bases from V and 7 bases from J, with 20 bases between. Per the germline V gene, CDR1 is DFQATT and CDR2 is SNEGSKA (reference sequence). As DNA, the CDR3 is TGCAGTGCTCCCCGGGGTCGGGGAATTAGTGGCTACACCTTC. Amino acid sequence: CSAPRGRGISGYTF.

This clonotype was counted only a few times. The genes are TRBV24-1 and TRBJ2-5; perhaps TRBD2 as D (5 bases). Germline V CDR1 and CDR2: KGHDR, SFDVKD. This CDR3 is 13 amino acids long. V lost 0 bases and J 11 bases, leaving 12 bases between the germline ends. The DNA of the CDR3 is TGTGCCACCAGTGATTTGTCGTTTGGACTTCAGTACTTC. Its protein is CATSDLSFGLQYF.

In its sample, this clonotype was seen a few times. V usage is TRBV20-1 and J usage is TRBJ2-5, with D perhaps TRBD2 (5 bases). The CDR3 totals 15 residues. V gave up 0 bases and J gave up 4 bases, with 15 bases separating them. From germline, CDR1 is DFQATT and CDR2 SNEGSKA (reference sequence). The CDR3 loop reads CSARDPPAGGETQYF. CDR3 in DNA: TGCAGTGCTAGAGATCCCCCGGCGGGTGGAGAGACCCAGTACTTC.

The chain joins TRBV5-1 to TRBJ2-5; perhaps D is TRBD1 or TRBD2 (5 bases each). V lost 0 bases, J lost 6 bases, and 18 bases lay in between. This CDR3 has 16 residues. CDR1 is SGHRS, CDR2 YFSETQ, per germline. The CDR3 loop is CASSLAAGSTGKTQYF. CDR3 coding DNA: TGCGCCAGCAGCTTGGCGGCAGGGTCCACGGGGAAGACCCAGTACTTC.

The chain uses TRBV28 and TRBJ2-7; the match to TRBD2 covers 8 bases. V shed 1 base and J 9 bases; nucleotides not matched to a gene: 2. The CDR3 sequence is 12 residues long. Looked up from germline, CDR1 is MDHEN and CDR2 is SYDVKM. For the CDR3, the DNA is TGTGCCAGCAGTTTATCCGGGAGGGGGCAGTACTTC. It encodes CASSLSGRGQYF.

The rearrangement links TRBV2 to TRBJ1-2; TRBD1 is a possible D gene (5 bases). From germline, CDR1 is SNHLY and CDR2 FYNNEI. The V end lost 2 bases, the J end lost 2 bases, and 9 bases lay between the germline ends. CDR3 length: 14 amino acids. The CDR3 loop is CASSESGTNYGYTF. The CDR3 nucleotides are TGTGCCAGCAGTGAATCAGGGACGAACTATGGCTACACCTTC.

V is TRBV19 and J is TRBJ1-2, with D hard to call. Trimming took off 3 bases at V and 0 bases at J, with 17 bases between the two ends. The CDR3 runs to 17 residues. Germline V gene sequence: CDR1 LNHDA, CDR2 SQIVND (reference sequence). CDR3 protein: CASSIHPLRPPNYGYTF. CDR3 coding DNA: TGTGCCAGTAGTATCCACCCTTTAAGGCCACCTAACTATGGCTACACCTTC.

This CDR3 is CASSLEPAGSRETQYF. The CDR3 region has the DNA TGTGCCAGCAGCTTGGAGCCGGCAGGGAGTAGGGAGACCCAGTACTTC. The chain recombines TRBV5-4 with TRBJ2-5; D could derive from TRBD1 or TRBD2 (5 bases each). The germline V gene has CDR1 SGHNT and CDR2 YYREEE (reference sequence). Trimming stripped 0 bases from V and 5 bases from J, with 17 bases between. This CDR3 has 16 residues. Full variable domain (outside the CDR3, taken from reference TRBV5-4 and TRBJ2-5): ETGVTQSPTHLIKTRGQQVTLRCSSQSGHNTVSWYQQALGQGPQFIFQYYREEENGRGNFPPRFSGLQFPNYSSELNVNALELDDSALYLCASSLEPAGSRETQYFGPGTRLLVL.

V usage is TRBV6-2 or TRBV6-3 and J usage is TRBJ2-1, with D perhaps TRBD2 (7 bases). Trimming took 0 bases from V and 4 from J, leaving 13 bases between them. CDR3 length: 16 residues. Germline CDR1 MNHEY, CDR2 SVGEGT. The CDR3 coding sequence is TGTGCCAGCAGTTACTCAACAGGGCGGGGGTACAATGAGCAGTTCTTC. Residues: CASSYSTGRGYNEQFF.

The genes are TRBV27 and TRBJ2-5; D may be TRBD2 (5 bases). V was cut by 5 bases and J by 7 bases, with 17 bases left in between. CDR1 MNHEY and CDR2 SMNVEV come from the germline V gene (reference sequence). This CDR3 has 14 amino acids. CDR3 residues: CASSPTRALGTQYF. The CDR3, as DNA: TGTGCCAGCAGTCCAACGAGGGCTTTGGGGACCCAGTACTTC.

The CDR3 loop reads CSAPAGVGYNEQFF. As DNA, the CDR3 is TGCAGTGCACCGGCGGGAGTTGGATACAATGAGCAGTTCTTC. The V call is TRBV20-1, the J call TRBJ2-1; 7 nucleotides agree with TRBD2. This CDR3 comprises 14 residues. The J segment lost 4 bases and the V segment lost 6 bases, leaving 9 bases of the junction unmatched. Germline V gene lookup returns CDR1 DFQATT and CDR2 SNEGSKA (reference sequence).

CDR3 sequence: CASSPTAGEVYGYTF. The CDR3 nucleotides are TGTGCCAGCTCACCAACGGCAGGGGAGGTCTATGGCTACACCTTC. The V gene is TRBV18, the J gene TRBJ1-2; a possible D gene is TRBD1 (6 bases). V lost 2 bases, J lost 4 bases, and 14 bases lay in between. CDR1 is KGHSH and CDR2 is LQKENI in the germline V gene. The CDR3 covers 15 residues.

This clonotype came up once. The rearrangement uses TRBV2 and TRBJ1-5; D is unclear. V was shortened by 0 bases and J by 1 base, with 4 bases between the two germline ends. CDR1 is SNHLY and CDR2 is FYNNEI in the germline V gene. This CDR3 has 14 amino acids. The CDR3 nucleotides read TGTGCCAGCAGTGAAGCGAACAGCAATCAGCCCCAGCATTTT. This codes for CASSEANSNQPQHF.